This entry lists 15 T cell receptor beta chains sequenced from one sample in a study of STAT5B mutations in CD4+ large granular lymphocyte leukemia (dated 2022 in TCRdb). Libraries were made using the immunoSEQ multiplex PCR assay. TCRdb obtained this table from immuneACCESS and retained in-frame rearrangements with V and J assigned. These tables miss some clones; where compared with another copy, unresolved V genes account for less than half of the shortfall, and the remainder is unexplained. Counted in this sample were approximately 24,000 clones; about two thirds of them appeared once. The top ten clonotypes cover almost 0.65% of the sample. Specimen: CD4+ T cells from blood buffy coats. These receptors came from a human donor in good health.

The J gene is TRBJ2-1, the V gene TRBV6-6; D ambiguous. The germline V gene encodes CDR1 MNHNY and CDR2 SVGAGI (reference sequence). This CDR3 spans 16 amino acids. The ends were cut back, 6 bases at V and 0 bases at J, with 15 bases in the middle. CDR3 coding DNA: TGTGCCAGCAGCCGTTTCCCCTCTAGCTCCTACAATGAGCAGTTCTTC. Protein: CASSRFPSSSYNEQFF.

The chain employs TRBV28 and TRBJ2-2; D not certain. This CDR3 spans 15 amino acids. The germline gives CDR1 MDHEN, CDR2 SYDVKM. The V gene lost 3 bases and the J gene lost 1 base, with 9 bases spanning the gap. CDR3 loop: CASSFLAGNTGELFF. Written as DNA, the CDR3 is TGTGCCAGCAGTTTCTTGGCAGGGAACACCGGGGAGCTGTTTTTT.

The CDR3 sequence is CASSSVVHTEAFF. The DNA for the CDR3 is TGTGCCAGCAGCTCCGTGGTCCACACTGAAGCTTTCTTT. The chain employs TRBV7-2 and TRBJ1-1; D is undetermined. Germline V gene lookup returns CDR1 SGHTA and CDR2 FQGNSA. The CDR3 has 13 residues. V lost 4 bases to trimming and J lost 3 bases, with 9 bases between them.

The chain combines TRBV7-6 with TRBJ2-3, with 12 bases aligning to TRBD2. The CDR3 length is 17 residues. Germline CDR1 is SGHVS and CDR2 is FNYEAQ. The junction had 7 bases not matched to a gene; V was cut back by 3 bases and J by 3 bases. The CDR3 protein is CASSFNPSGGGTDTQYF. CDR3 DNA sequence: TGTGCCAGCAGCTTTAATCCTAGCGGGGGGGGAACAGATACGCAGTATTTT.

V usage is TRBV6-1 and J usage is TRBJ1-3; D call uncertain. The germline V gene has CDR1 MNHNS and CDR2 SASEGT. Trimming removed 1 base from V and 8 bases from J, with 9 bases in between. CDR3 length: 13 amino acids. The CDR3 loop is CASSEVGFYTIYF. As DNA, the CDR3 is TGTGCCAGCAGTGAAGTTGGGTTCTACACCATATATTTT.

CDR3 region: CSADRGTEAFF. The DNA for the CDR3 is TGCAGTGCTGACAGGGGCACTGAAGCTTTCTTT. This chain connects TRBV20-1 to TRBJ1-1; 8 bases match TRBD1. The ends lost 5 bases at V and 4 bases at J; junction bases unmatched: 0. Germline-derived CDR1 and CDR2 are DFQATT and SNEGSKA (reference sequence). The CDR3 extends over 11 amino acids.

The chain links TRBV4-1 to TRBJ1-2; D is ambiguous. V dropped 2 bases and J dropped 4 bases, with 8 bases sitting between them. The CDR3 is made up of 13 amino acids. Germline CDR1 and CDR2: MGHRA and YSYEKL. This CDR3 is CASSQTGVYGYTF. The CDR3 DNA sequence: TGCGCCAGCAGCCAAACGGGAGTCTATGGCTACACCTTC.

The chain links TRBV5-1 to TRBJ2-2; the D gene could be TRBD1 or TRBD2 (5 bases each). This CDR3 comprises 16 residues. In germline, CDR1 is SGHRS, CDR2 YFSETQ. The V end was cut by 1 base, the J end by 7 bases, with 17 bases between. CDR3 sequence reads: CASSLSIRSGSGELFF. The CDR3 DNA sequence: TGCGCCAGCAGCTTGTCAATCAGGTCAGGGAGCGGGGAGCTGTTTTTT.

The rearrangement joins TRBV28 to TRBJ2-2; no reliable D call. Per germline, CDR1 MDHEN and CDR2 SYDVKM. V was shortened by 6 bases and J by 6 bases, with 20 bases between the two germline ends. The CDR3 extends over 16 amino acids. This CDR3 reads CASSPYQAPFSGELFF. CDR3 nucleotide sequence: TGTGCCAGCAGCCCATACCAAGCCCCTTTCTCCGGGGAGCTGTTTTTT.

The chain has TRBV28 and TRBJ2-7; either TRBD1 or TRBD2 may supply D (5 bases each). CDR1 and CDR2 (germline): MDHEN, SYDVKM. V was trimmed by 6 bases and J by 7 bases, leaving 19 bases between them. The CDR3 is 14 residues long. The CDR3, as DNA: TGTGCCAGCAGCCGCCCCCTCGGGACGGGGGAGCAGTACTTC. Protein sequence: CASSRPLGTGEQYF.

The V gene is TRBV7-9, the J gene TRBJ2-1, with D tentatively TRBD2 (5 bases). The CDR3 covers 17 residues. V was pared by 5 bases and J by 9 bases, with 26 bases between. Germline V gene data show CDR1 as SEHNR and CDR2 as FQNEAQ (reference sequence). This CDR3 reads CASSTYTSTRVRGEQFF. In DNA form, the CDR3 reads TGTGCCAGCAGCACCTATACGTCTACTAGAGTCCGCGGTGAGCAGTTCTTC.

V gene TRBV5-6 combines with J gene TRBJ2-5; 14 bases are a match to TRBD2. TRBJ2-7 matches the DNA end more closely, so the J call is doubtful. The CDR3 runs 16 residues. Germline CDR1 and CDR2: SGHDT and YYEEEE. The CDR3, as DNA: TGTGCCAGCAGCTCCGGGACTAGCGGGGGCACCTACGAGCAGTACTTC. Amino acid sequence: CASSSGTSGGTYEQYF.

This clone came up once. CDR3 loop: CASKTPSTDTQYF. As DNA, the CDR3 is TGTGCCAGCAAAACACCGAGCACAGATACGCAGTATTTT. The chain employs TRBV11-3 and TRBJ2-3; D is unclear. This CDR3 has 13 residues. Trimming cost V 7 bases and J 0 bases, with 8 bases left between them. CDR1 and CDR2 from the germline V gene are SGHNT and YENEEA.

The chain has TRBV11-2 and TRBJ1-2, with a possible D match to TRBD1 (5 bases). This CDR3 comprises 12 residues. The V gene's germline CDR1 is SGHAT and CDR2 FQNNGV. Trimming took 7 bases from V and 6 from J, leaving 12 bases between them. The CDR3 region has the DNA TGTGCCAGCAACAGACGGGGGGATGGCTACACCTTC. Translated, it gives CASNRRGDGYTF.

The sample holds a few counts of this clone. This sequence joins TRBV6-5 and TRBJ2-7; TRBD2 aligns across 7 bases. Germline CDR1 and CDR2: MNHEY and SVGAGI. J gave up 6 bases and V 5 bases, and 10 bases lay outside the gene matches. CDR3 length: 14 amino acids. CDR3 nucleotide sequence: TGTGCCAGCAGTCCCGGACTAGTGGGTCCCGAGCAGTACTTC. Translated, it gives CASSPGLVGPEQYF.